A selection of T cell receptor beta chains follows, all from one sample in a study of shared clonotypes between healthy human individuals. The assay was immunoSEQ multiplex PCR, and TCRdb's table has in-frame clones only and misses some. The sample lists 2 million to 2.5 million clones, about nine tenths occurring once. The specimen sequenced was naive CD4+ T cells from PBMCs. The source of these receptors is a man aged 18 to 30 in good health. Some clones in this sample may be carry-over from other donors' samples. CDR3s include the opening cysteine and the closing phenylalanine or tryptophan. Each record gives: D gene, clone size, V gene, J gene, CDR3 DNA, CDR3 protein. The D gene is left open where the match is weak. A clone size is listed for some rows: how often the clone was seen (once, few, many), or a class if it is expanded.

D gene: .; clone size: .; V gene: TRBV2; J gene: TRBJ2-5; CDR3 DNA: TGTGCCAGCACCCACGGAGCAGAGACCCAGTACTTC; CDR3 protein: CASTHGAETQYF
D gene: .; clone size: .; V gene: TRBV5-1; J gene: TRBJ2-2; CDR3 DNA: TGCGCCAGCAGCGGGGCGGGACTCACCTCCGTCCGGGAGCTGTTTTTT; CDR3 protein: CASSGAGLTSVRELFF
D gene: TRBD1; clone size: .; V gene: TRBV6-1; J gene: TRBJ1-2; CDR3 DNA: TGTGCCAGCAGTGACCGGGACAGGGGTTACTATGGCTACACCTTC; CDR3 protein: CASSDRDRGYYGYTF
D gene: .; clone size: .; V gene: TRBV7-3; J gene: TRBJ2-5; CDR3 DNA: TGTGCCAGCAGCTTACGGTCCCCTGGGGAGACCCAGTACTTC; CDR3 protein: CASSLRSPGETQYF
D gene: .; clone size: .; V gene: TRBV28; J gene: TRBJ2-1; CDR3 DNA: TGTGCCAGCAGTCCCCCCGGGACTCCCCGTGGTGAGCAGTTCTTC; CDR3 protein: CASSPPGTPRGEQFF
D gene: TRBD1; clone size: .; V gene: TRBV6-1; J gene: TRBJ2-7; CDR3 DNA: TGTGCCAGCAGTCCCGACAGGGGGTCCGAGCAGTACTTC; CDR3 protein: CASSPDRGSEQYF
D gene: TRBD2; clone size: once; V gene: TRBV6-5; J gene: TRBJ2-7; CDR3 DNA: TGTGCCAGCAGTTACTCTCTAGCGGGAGTCTACGAGCAGTACTTC; CDR3 protein: CASSYSLAGVYEQYF
D gene: TRBD2; clone size: .; V gene: TRBV6-4; J gene: TRBJ2-1; CDR3 DNA: TGTGCCAGCAGTAGCGGGAGCCGTCGGGATGAGCAGTTCTTC; CDR3 protein: CASSSGSRRDEQFF
D gene: TRBD2; clone size: .; V gene: TRBV19; J gene: TRBJ2-7; CDR3 DNA: TGTGCCAGTAGTATAAGTGGAGCGGGGGGTCTCTACGAGCAGTACTTC; CDR3 protein: CASSISGAGGLYEQYF
D gene: .; clone size: once; V gene: TRBV28; J gene: TRBJ1-1; CDR3 DNA: TGTGCCAGCAGTCAGGTTACCAGATTGGGCCCTGAAGCTTTCTTT; CDR3 protein: CASSQVTRLGPEAFF
D gene: .; clone size: .; V gene: TRBV19; J gene: TRBJ1-1; CDR3 DNA: TGTGCCAGTACCCCAAGGGTGCGGGTGAACACTGAAGCTTTCTTT; CDR3 protein: CASTPRVRVNTEAFF
D gene: .; clone size: .; V gene: TRBV7-9; J gene: TRBJ1-2; CDR3 DNA: TGTGCCGCGTCAGGACAGACGAACTATGGCTACACCTTC; CDR3 protein: CAASGQTNYGYTF
D gene: TRBD1; clone size: .; V gene: TRBV6-6; J gene: TRBJ2-2; CDR3 DNA: TGTGCCAGCAGTCAAAACAGGGGGCCGAACACCGGGGAGCTGTTTTTT; CDR3 protein: CASSQNRGPNTGELFF
D gene: .; clone size: .; V gene: TRBV14; J gene: TRBJ2-4; CDR3 DNA: TGTGCCAGCAGCCAATTTAGACATATAAACGCCAATCGGGTTCAGTACTTC; CDR3 protein: CASSQFRHINANRVQYF
D gene: .; clone size: .; V gene: TRBV6-5; J gene: TRBJ1-1; CDR3 DNA: TGTGCCAGCAGTTACTCCGGGGTGGTGAACACTGAAGCTTTCTTT; CDR3 protein: CASSYSGVVNTEAFF
D gene: TRBD2; clone size: .; V gene: TRBV7-2; J gene: TRBJ2-2; CDR3 DNA: TGTGCCAGCAGCTCCGGGAGGGTGGAGTACGGGGAGCTGTTTTTT; CDR3 protein: CASSSGRVEYGELFF
D gene: TRBD1; clone size: .; V gene: TRBV10-2; J gene: TRBJ2-4; CDR3 DNA: TGCGCCACCAGGACAGGGGACATTCAGTACTTC; CDR3 protein: CATRTGDIQYF
D gene: .; clone size: few; V gene: TRBV30; J gene: TRBJ2-5; CDR3 DNA: TGTGCCTGGAGTCGCGGAGGGGAGACCCAGTACTTC; CDR3 protein: CAWSRGGETQYF
D gene: .; clone size: .; V gene: TRBV28; J gene: TRBJ1-4; CDR3 DNA: TGTGCCAGCAGTTCCTCATCGGGGGGAACTAATGAAAAACTGTTTTTT; CDR3 protein: CASSSSSGGTNEKLFF
D gene: TRBD1; clone size: .; V gene: TRBV19; J gene: TRBJ2-7; CDR3 DNA: TGTGCCAGTAGTATTTCCCCCGCAGGGGGTGGCGAGCAGTACTTC; CDR3 protein: CASSISPAGGGEQYF
D gene: .; clone size: .; V gene: TRBV2; J gene: TRBJ2-2; CDR3 DNA: TGTGCCAGTACCAACCAGGGGAGCACCGGGGAGCTGTTTTTT; CDR3 protein: CASTNQGSTGELFF
D gene: .; clone size: .; V gene: TRBV5-4; J gene: TRBJ2-2; CDR3 DNA: TGTGCCAGCAGCTTACCGGGGGCCTCTGCGAACACCGGGGAGCTGTTTTTT; CDR3 protein: CASSLPGASANTGELFF
D gene: .; clone size: .; V gene: TRBV4-1; J gene: TRBJ1-4; CDR3 DNA: TGCGCCAGCAGCCAAGCCTATCGAACTAATGAAAAACTGTTTTTT; CDR3 protein: CASSQAYRTNEKLFF
D gene: TRBD2; clone size: .; V gene: TRBV5-4; J gene: TRBJ2-3; CDR3 DNA: TGTGCCAGCAGAATAAAAGGGACTAGCGGATTCACAGATACGCAGTATTTT; CDR3 protein: CASRIKGTSGFTDTQYF
D gene: .; clone size: .; V gene: TRBV7-9; J gene: TRBJ2-3; CDR3 DNA: TGTGCCAGCAGCTTAGCGGTGGCCGCCGATACGCAGTATTTT; CDR3 protein: CASSLAVAADTQYF
D gene: .; clone size: few; V gene: TRBV29-1; J gene: TRBJ1-1; CDR3 DNA: TGCAGCGTTGTAGCGCTTATGAACACTGAAGCTTTCTTT; CDR3 protein: CSVVALMNTEAFF
D gene: .; clone size: .; V gene: TRBV30; J gene: TRBJ1-5; CDR3 DNA: TGTGCCTGGAGTGCATTTAGAGGTCAGCCCCAGCATTTT; CDR3 protein: CAWSAFRGQPQHF